This T cell receptor beta chain was identified during a study of beta chain features in type 1 diabetes listed by TCRdb under 2018. With respect to the entire study: Mean age, gender distribution, total cell number and subset yield were not different between patients and healthy donors. A total of roughly 99,000,000 sorted cells were examined across all samples, and the number of cells per subset was strongly correlated with RNA yield. The study compared the TCRB repertoires of sorted circulating CD4+ T cell subsets in recently diagnosed type 1 diabetes patients with those in matched healthy donors. Regulatory and stem cell-like memory subsets were isolated from only 8 patients and roughly 8 healthy donors, whereas naive and central memory subsets came from all 28 donors.

Turning to this clone: This clone's antigen is unknown. Qualities for individual bases were not recorded, and no much larger clone is one base off.

Each donor gave one peripheral blood draw, approximately 120 mL on average, collected into heparinised tubes. Using a panel that included CD45RO, CCR7, CD25, CD127, CD95 and CD27, naive, central memory, regulatory and stem cell-like memory CD4+ T cells were sorted on a BD FACSAria II. A purity above 95% was achieved for all sorted populations. PBMCs were isolated right away by Lymphoprep density gradient centrifugation and were stained directly, without culture. Samples were stained and sorted in pairs, with one healthy donor and one patient per experiment, so that batch effects were minimized. The High Capacity cDNA Reverse Transcription Kit was used to reverse transcribe all of the isolated RNA, meaning that expressed TCRB transcripts were what got sequenced. Deep immunoSEQ sequencing was applied to naive, central memory and regulatory T cell samples, giving an average of roughly 3.5 million total reads per sample. Sorted cells were lysed in RLT buffer and RNA was extracted with DNase-treated RNeasy Micro or Mini kits, depending on cell number. Each cell subset was processed separately to prevent cross-contamination, with patient and healthy donor samples processed together. Using the immunoSEQ multiplex PCR, TCRB sequences were amplified from cDNA into 87-bp fragments spanning the CDR3 region. Sequencing of the amplicons was done on the Illumina HiSeq platform. Per the authors' processing: PCR bias was corrected computationally using synthetic template baselines, and reads within Hamming distance 2 were collapsed, with unmergeable singletons discarded. Reads were aligned to IMGT to assign V, D and J genes, CDR3 length, and insertions or deletions at six rearrangement sites. Clonotype counts were normalized to sorted cell number within each subset before computing true diversity and Gini coefficients with the tcR R package. The overlap coefficient, calculated on TCRB nucleotide sequences, was used to quantify repertoire sharing. Out-of-frame TCRB sequences from naive cells were analyzed as a proxy for the pre-selection repertoire. The clones in this table, taken by TCRdb from immuneACCESS, are in-frame only. Not every clone is retained; where verified, under half of the shortfall comes from an unresolved V gene, and the cause of the rest is unknown. That table gives V, J and clone size, and the DNA gave D and trimming. Recorded for this sample are approximately 250,000 clones; approximately 10% of them occurred a single time. Approximately 0.015% of the sample goes to the ten largest clones.

V and J are truncated by 2 bases and 2 bases respectively, leaving an intervening sequence of 6 bases. The germline V gene yields MDHEN for CDR1 and SYDVKM for CDR2. From cysteine to phenylalanine, the CDR3 is 13 amino acids long. Just the 39-base CDR3 DNA is kept, in frame starting at base 1. Here is what the overall study found, with its caveats: At VDJ recombination sites, patients with type 1 diabetes made fewer insertions and deleted more nucleotides, a pattern implying thymic rearrangement abnormalities. Because cDNA was sequenced instead of genomic DNA, activated cells with high expression could be over-represented, although the groups did not differ in activation or CD3 levels. Only small numbers of individuals were included in the HLA sub-analyses, which left unresolved whether HLA type had any influence on TCRB rearrangement. A moderate but significant shortening of TCRB CDR3 length was observed in type 1 diabetes patients in all four CD4+ subsets. The naive, central memory and regulatory TCRB repertoires appeared to resemble one another more closely among patients than among healthy donors. PCR may preferentially amplify shorter templates, but because patient and control samples were amplified and corrected together, any resulting skew would affect both groups equally.

The sample consisted of naive CD4+ T cells from blood. The sample's cell subset or site label, decoded: true naive CD4+ T cells. This receptor chain uses TRBV28 and TRBJ1-2, with the D gene uncertain. The source is a man under 40 with type 1 diabetes. The sequenced DNA is TGTGCCAGCAGTTTAAGACTGAACTATGGCTACACCTTC. This sequence encodes CASSLRLNYGYTF.